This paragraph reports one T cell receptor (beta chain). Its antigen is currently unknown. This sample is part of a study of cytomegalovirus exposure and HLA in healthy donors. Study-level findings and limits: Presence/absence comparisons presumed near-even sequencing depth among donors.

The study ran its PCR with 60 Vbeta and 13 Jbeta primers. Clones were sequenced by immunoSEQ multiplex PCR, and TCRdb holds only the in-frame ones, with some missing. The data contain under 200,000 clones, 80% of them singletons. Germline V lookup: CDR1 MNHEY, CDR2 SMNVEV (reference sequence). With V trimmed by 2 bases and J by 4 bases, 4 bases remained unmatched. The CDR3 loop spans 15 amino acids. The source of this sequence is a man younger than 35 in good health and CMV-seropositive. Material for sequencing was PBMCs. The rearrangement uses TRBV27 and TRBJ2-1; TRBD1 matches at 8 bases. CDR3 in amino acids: CASSLDRGFYNEQFF. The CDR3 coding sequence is TGTGCCAGCAGTTTAGACAGGGGCTTTTACAATGAGCAGTTCTTC.